One and the same sample provided the 4 T cell receptor beta chains below, sequenced in a study of CD8+ T cells in alopecia areata. Treatment noted: oral pan-JAK inhibitor, 5-10 mg twice daily. Reverse transcription of extracted RNA yielded cDNA, which provided the sequencing template. Sequenced by immunoSEQ multiplex PCR; TCRdb stores in-frame clones only, minus some. The sample shows approximately 210,000 clones, roughly 66% of them seen only once. The starting material was CD4+ T cells sorted from blood, obtained at roughly week 45, from a patient treated with tofacitinib. These TCRs come from a human donor with alopecia areata.

The chain links TRBV13 to TRBJ2-1; D is unresolved. In germline, CDR1 is PRHDT, CDR2 FYEKMQ (reference sequence). The CDR3 has 12 amino acids. V lost 3 bases to trimming and J lost 7 bases, with 7 bases between them. CDR3 protein: CASSLESNEQFF. In DNA, the CDR3 is TGTGCCAGCAGCTTGGAATCGAATGAGCAGTTCTTC.

CDR3 protein: CASSLTGRVDTEAFF. Here the CDR3 DNA reads TGTGCCAGCAGTTTAACAGGGAGGGTGGACACTGAAGCTTTCTTT. The chain joins TRBV27 to TRBJ1-1; possible D gene TRBD1, 6 bases. CDR3 size: 15 residues. Germline CDR1 is MNHEY and CDR2 is SMNVEV (reference sequence). V was pared by 2 bases and J by 3 bases, with 13 bases between.

The chain carries TRBV7-8 and TRBJ1-5, with 8 bases matching TRBD1. The CDR3 loop spans 16 amino acids. J gave up 2 bases and V 4 bases, and 7 bases lay outside the gene matches. Germline V gene sequence: CDR1 SGHVS, CDR2 FQNEAQ. The CDR3 DNA reads as TGTGCCAGCAGCTCGACAGGGGTCGGTGGCAATCAGCCCCAGCATTTT. This translates into CASSSTGVGGNQPQHF.

As for this clone: The same CDR3 can be traced to other DNA sequences in this sample. The genes are TRBV9 and TRBJ2-2; no firm D call. With 0 bases removed from V and 5 bases from J, the gap between germline ends came to 5 bases. This CDR3 contains 13 residues. Germline loops: CDR1 SGDLS, CDR2 YYNGEE. The DNA for the CDR3 is TGTGCCAGCAGCGTAGTGGTGACCGGGGAGCTGTTTTTT. Protein sequence: CASSVVVTGELFF.